The present T cell receptor beta chain was sequenced within a study of blood T cell repertoires in COVID-19. This CDR3 spans 16 amino acids. Trimming removed 1 base from V and 4 bases from J; junction bases left unmatched: 7. From germline, CDR1 is MNHEY and CDR2 SMNVEV (reference sequence). Clones were sequenced by immunoSEQ multiplex PCR, and TCRdb holds only the in-frame ones, with some missing. The sample yields around 260,000 clones, roughly 86% seen once. The sequence derives from an older woman with COVID-19, enrolled during active disease. Sequencing input: peripheral blood. V usage is TRBV27 and J usage is TRBJ1-2; TRBD1 matches 9 bases. CDR3 in DNA: TGTGCCAGCAGTTTATTGGGACAGGGATATACCTATGGCTACACCTTC. Translating it yields CASSLLGQGYTYGYTF.